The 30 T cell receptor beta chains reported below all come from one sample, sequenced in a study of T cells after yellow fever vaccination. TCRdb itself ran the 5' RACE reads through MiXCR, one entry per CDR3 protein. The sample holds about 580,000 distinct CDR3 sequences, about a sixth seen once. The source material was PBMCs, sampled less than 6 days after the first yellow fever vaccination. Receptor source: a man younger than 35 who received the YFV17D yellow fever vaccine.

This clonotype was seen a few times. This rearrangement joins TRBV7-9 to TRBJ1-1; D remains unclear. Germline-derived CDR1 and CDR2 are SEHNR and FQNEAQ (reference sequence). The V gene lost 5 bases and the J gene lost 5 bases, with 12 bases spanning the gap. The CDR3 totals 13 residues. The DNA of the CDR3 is TGTGCCAGCAGCCCCGAGGCGGGGACTGAAGCTTTCTTT. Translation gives CASSPEAGTEAFF. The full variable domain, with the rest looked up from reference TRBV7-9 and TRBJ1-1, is DTGVSQNPRHKITKRGQNVTFRCDPISEHNRLYWYRQTLGQGPEFLTYFQNEAQLEKSRLLSDRFSAERPKGSFSTLEIQRTEQGDSAMYLCASSPEAGTEAFFGQGTRLTVV.

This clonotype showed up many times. The CDR3 DNA sequence: TGTGCCAGCAGCTTGATAGGAACCGAGCAGTACTTC. This translates into CASSLIGTEQYF. The J gene is TRBJ2-7, the V gene TRBV5-4, with unresolved D. The V gene's germline CDR1 is SGHNT and CDR2 YYREEE (reference sequence). The V and J ends lost 1 base and 6 bases respectively, with 8 bases between them. CDR3 length: 12 amino acids.

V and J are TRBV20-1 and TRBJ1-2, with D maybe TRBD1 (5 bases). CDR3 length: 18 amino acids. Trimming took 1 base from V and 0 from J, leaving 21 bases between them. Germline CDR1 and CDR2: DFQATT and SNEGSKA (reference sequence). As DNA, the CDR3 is TGCAGTGCTAGAGTCTTCCTTGGGGGGGATACAGCTAACTATGGCTACACCTTC. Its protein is CSARVFLGGDTANYGYTF.

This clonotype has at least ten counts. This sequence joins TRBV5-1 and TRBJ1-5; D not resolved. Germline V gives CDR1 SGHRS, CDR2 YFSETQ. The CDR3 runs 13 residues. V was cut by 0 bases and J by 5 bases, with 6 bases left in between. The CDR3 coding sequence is TGCGCCAGCAGCTTGGACAGTTATCAGCCCCAGCATTTT. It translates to CASSLDSYQPQHF. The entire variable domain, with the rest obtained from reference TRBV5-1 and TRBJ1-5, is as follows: KAGVTQTPRYLIKTRGQQVTLSCSPISGHRSVSWYQQTPGQGLQFLFEYFSETQRNKGNFPGRFSGRQFSNSRSEMNVSTLELGDSALYLCASSLDSYQPQHFGDGTRLSIL.

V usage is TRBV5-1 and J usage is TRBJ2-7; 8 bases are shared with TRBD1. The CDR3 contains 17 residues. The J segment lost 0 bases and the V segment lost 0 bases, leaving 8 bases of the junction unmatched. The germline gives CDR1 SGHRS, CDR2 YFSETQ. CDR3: CASSLVSGTGPSYEQYF. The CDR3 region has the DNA TGCGCCAGCAGCTTGGTTTCCGGGACAGGACCCTCCTACGAGCAGTACTTC.

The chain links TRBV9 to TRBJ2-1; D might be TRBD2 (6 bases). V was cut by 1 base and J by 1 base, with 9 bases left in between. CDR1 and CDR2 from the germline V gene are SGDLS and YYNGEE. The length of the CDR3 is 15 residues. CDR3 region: CASSVLGTSYNEQFF. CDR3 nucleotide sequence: TGTGCCAGCAGCGTACTCGGGACTTCCTACAATGAGCAGTTCTTC.

This CDR3 reads CASSQPGPSPDTQYF. CDR3 in DNA: TGTGCCAGCAGCCAACCGGGTCCCTCCCCAGATACGCAGTATTTT. The gene calls are TRBV3-1 and TRBJ2-3, with no clear D. Germline CDR1 reads LGHDT; CDR2 reads YNNKEL (reference sequence). With 2 bases removed from V and 4 bases from J, the gap between germline ends came to 13 bases. The CDR3 runs 15 residues.

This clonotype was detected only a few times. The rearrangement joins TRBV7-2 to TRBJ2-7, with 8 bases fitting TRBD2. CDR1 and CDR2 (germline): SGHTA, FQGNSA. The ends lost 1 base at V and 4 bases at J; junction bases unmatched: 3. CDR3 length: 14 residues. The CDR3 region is CASSLGSGAYEQYV. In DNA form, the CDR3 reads TGTGCCAGCAGCTTAGGTAGCGGGGCGTACGAGCAGTACGTC.

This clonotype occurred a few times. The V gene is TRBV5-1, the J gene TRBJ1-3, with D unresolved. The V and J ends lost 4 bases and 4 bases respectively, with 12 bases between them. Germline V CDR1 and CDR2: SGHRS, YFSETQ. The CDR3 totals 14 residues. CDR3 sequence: CASSHTATGNTIYF. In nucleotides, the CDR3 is TGCGCCAGCAGCCATACGGCGACCGGAAACACCATATATTTT.

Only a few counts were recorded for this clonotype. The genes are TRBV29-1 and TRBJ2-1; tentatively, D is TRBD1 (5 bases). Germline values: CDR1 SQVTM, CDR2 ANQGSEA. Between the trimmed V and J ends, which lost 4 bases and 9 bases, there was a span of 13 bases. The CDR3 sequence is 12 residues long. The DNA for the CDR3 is TGCAGCGTTGCGGCTGGGGCGTTTGAGCAGTTCTTC. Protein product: CSVAAGAFEQFF.

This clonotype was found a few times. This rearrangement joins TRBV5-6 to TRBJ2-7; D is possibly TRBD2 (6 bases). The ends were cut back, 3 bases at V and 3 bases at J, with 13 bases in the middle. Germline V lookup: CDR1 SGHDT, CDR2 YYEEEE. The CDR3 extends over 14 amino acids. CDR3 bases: TGTGCCAGCAGCTGGGACGGGAGTTACTACGAGCAGTACGTC. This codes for CASSWDGSYYEQYV.

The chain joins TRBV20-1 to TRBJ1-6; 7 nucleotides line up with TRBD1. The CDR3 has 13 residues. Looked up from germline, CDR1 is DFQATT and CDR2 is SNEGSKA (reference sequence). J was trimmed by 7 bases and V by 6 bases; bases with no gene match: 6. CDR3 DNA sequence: TGCAGTGCGGGGACAGTAGGCAATTCACCCCTCCACTTT. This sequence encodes CSAGTVGNSPLHF.

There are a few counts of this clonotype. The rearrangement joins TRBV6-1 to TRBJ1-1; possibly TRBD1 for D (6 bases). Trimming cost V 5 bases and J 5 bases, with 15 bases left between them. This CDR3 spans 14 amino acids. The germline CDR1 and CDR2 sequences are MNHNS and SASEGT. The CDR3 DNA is TGTGCCAGCAGTCCCCCGGGGGCGAGAACTGAAGCTTTCTTT. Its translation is CASSPPGARTEAFF.

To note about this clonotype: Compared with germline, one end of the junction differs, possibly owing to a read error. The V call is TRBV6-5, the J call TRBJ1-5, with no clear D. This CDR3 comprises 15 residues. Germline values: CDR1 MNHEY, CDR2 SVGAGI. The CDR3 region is CASIYSIQAGQPQHF. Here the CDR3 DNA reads TGTGCCAGCATTTACTCGATTCAGGCCGGTCAGCCCCAGCATTTT.

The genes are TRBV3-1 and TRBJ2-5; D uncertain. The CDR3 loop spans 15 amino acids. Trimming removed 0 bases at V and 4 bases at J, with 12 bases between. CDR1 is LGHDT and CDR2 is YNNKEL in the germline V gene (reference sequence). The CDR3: CASSQDGSSIETQYF. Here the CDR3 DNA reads TGTGCCAGCAGCCAAGATGGTTCCAGCATAGAGACCCAGTACTTC.

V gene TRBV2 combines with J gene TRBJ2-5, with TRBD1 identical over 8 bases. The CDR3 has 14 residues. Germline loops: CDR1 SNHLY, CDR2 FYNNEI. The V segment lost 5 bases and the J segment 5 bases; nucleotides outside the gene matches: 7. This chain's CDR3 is CASSRQGKSETQYF. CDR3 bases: TGTGCCAGCAGTCGACAGGGGAAATCCGAGACCCAGTACTTC.

The CDR3: CASSWDSRPYEQYF. Written as DNA, the CDR3 is TGTGCCAGCAGCTGGGACAGTCGACCTTACGAGCAGTACTTC. The chain has TRBV7-2 and TRBJ2-7; 7 nucleotides agree with TRBD1. The CDR3 is 14 residues long. V lost 4 bases and J lost 4; bases outside the gene matches: 7. Germline V gives CDR1 SGHTA, CDR2 FQGNSA. Using reference TRBV7-2 and TRBJ2-7 for the parts outside the CDR3, the full variable domain is GAGVSQSPSNKVTEKGKDVELRCDPISGHTALYWYRQSLGQGLEFLIYFQGNSAPDKSGLPSDRFSAERTGGSVSTLTIQRTQQEDSAVYLCASSWDSRPYEQYFGPGTRLTVT.

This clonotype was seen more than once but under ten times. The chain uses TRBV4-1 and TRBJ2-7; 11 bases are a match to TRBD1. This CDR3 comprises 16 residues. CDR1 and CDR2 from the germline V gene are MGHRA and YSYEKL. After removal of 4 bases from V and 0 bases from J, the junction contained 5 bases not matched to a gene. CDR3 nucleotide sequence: TGCGCCAGCAGCCCCTTCGGGACAGGGGGCTCCTACGAGCAGTACGTC. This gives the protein CASSPFGTGGSYEQYV.

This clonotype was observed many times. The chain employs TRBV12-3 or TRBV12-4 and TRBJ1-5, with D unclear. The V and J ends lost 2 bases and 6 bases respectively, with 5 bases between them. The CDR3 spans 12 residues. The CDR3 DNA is TGTGCCAGCAGTTTAAAGGGTCAGCCCCAGCATTTT. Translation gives CASSLKGQPQHF.

CDR3 coding DNA: TGTGCCAGCAGCTTACAGTTTAGCGGGGGCTTTGGGGACGAGCAGTACTTC. This gives the protein CASSLQFSGGFGDEQYF. The V and J genes are TRBV7-2 and TRBJ2-7; TRBD2 aligns across 9 bases. Trimming took 2 bases from V and 5 from J; bases not matched to a gene: 13. CDR1 SGHTA and CDR2 FQGNSA come from the germline V gene. The CDR3 runs to 17 residues.

The CDR3 here is CASSPQGGPYGYTF. The CDR3 DNA reads TGTGCCAGCAGCCCCCAGGGAGGCCCCTATGGCTACACCTTC. This chain connects TRBV7-9 to TRBJ1-2; tentative D call: TRBD1 (5 bases). V lost 5 bases, J lost 4 bases, and 14 bases lay in between. The CDR3 sequence is 14 residues long. CDR1 and CDR2 from the germline V gene are SEHNR and FQNEAQ (reference sequence).

The CDR3 nucleotides read TGTGCCAGCGGGCTAGCCAAAAACATTCAGTACTTC. It yields the protein CASGLAKNIQYF. The rearrangement links TRBV27 to TRBJ2-4; D unresolved. The CDR3 consists of 12 residues. The germline CDR1 and CDR2 sequences are MNHEY and SMNVEV (reference sequence). The V gene lost 8 bases and the J gene lost 0 bases, with 5 bases spanning the gap.

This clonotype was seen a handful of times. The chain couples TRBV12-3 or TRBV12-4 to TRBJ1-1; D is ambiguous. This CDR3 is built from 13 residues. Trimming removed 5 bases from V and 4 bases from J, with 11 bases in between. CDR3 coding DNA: TGTGCCAGCAGTCCGGGGTGGACCACTGAAGCTTTCTTT. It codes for CASSPGWTTEAFF.

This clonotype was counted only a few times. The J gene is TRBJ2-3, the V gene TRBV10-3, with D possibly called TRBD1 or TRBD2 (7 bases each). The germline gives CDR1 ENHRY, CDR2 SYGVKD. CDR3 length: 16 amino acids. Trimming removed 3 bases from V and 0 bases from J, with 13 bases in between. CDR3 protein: CAISDGRGPSTDTQYF. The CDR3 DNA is TGTGCCATCAGTGATGGGAGGGGGCCTAGCACAGATACGCAGTATTTT.

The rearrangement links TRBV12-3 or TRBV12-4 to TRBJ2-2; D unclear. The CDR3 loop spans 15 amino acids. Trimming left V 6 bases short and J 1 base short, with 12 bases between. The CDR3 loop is CASSYNPQNTGELFF. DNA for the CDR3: TGTGCCAGCAGCTACAACCCACAGAACACCGGGGAGCTGTTTTTT.

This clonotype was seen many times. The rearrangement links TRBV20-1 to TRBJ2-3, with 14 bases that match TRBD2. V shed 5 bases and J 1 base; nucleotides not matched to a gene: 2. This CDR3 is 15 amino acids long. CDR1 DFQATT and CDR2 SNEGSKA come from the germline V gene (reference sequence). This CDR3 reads CSAAGLAGGTDTQYF. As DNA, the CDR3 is TGCAGTGCTGCGGGACTAGCGGGGGGCACAGATACGCAGTATTTT.

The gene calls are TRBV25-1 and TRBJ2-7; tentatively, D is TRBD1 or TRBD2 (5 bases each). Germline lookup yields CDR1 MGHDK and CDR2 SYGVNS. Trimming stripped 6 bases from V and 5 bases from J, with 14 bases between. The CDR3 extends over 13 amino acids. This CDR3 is CASRGDIADEQYF. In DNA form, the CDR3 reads TGTGCCAGCAGGGGGGATATCGCCGACGAGCAGTACTTC.

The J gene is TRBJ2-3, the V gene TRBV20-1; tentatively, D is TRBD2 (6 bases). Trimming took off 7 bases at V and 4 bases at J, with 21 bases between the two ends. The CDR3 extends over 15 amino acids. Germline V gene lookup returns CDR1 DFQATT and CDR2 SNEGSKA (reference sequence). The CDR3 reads CSGTGTQKGPDTQYF. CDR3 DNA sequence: TGCAGTGGAACCGGGACTCAAAAGGGCCCAGATACGCAGTATTTT.

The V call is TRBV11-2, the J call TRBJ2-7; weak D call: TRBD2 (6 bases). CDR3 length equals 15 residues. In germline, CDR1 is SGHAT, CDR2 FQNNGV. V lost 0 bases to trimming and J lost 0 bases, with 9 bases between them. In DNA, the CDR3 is TGTGCCAGCAGCTTAGATTTCGGGAGCTCCTACGAGCAGTACGTC. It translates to CASSLDFGSSYEQYV.

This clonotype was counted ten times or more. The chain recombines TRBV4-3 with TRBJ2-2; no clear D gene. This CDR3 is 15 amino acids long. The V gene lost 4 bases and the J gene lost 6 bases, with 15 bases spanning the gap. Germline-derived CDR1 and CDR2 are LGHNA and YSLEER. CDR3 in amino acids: CASSPRPVQSGELFF. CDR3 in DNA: TGCGCCAGCAGCCCACGACCAGTACAGTCCGGGGAGCTGTTTTTT.